This T cell receptor (beta chain) is from a study of blood T cell repertoires in COVID-19. CDR1 SGHRS and CDR2 YFSETQ come from the germline V gene. Trimming took 4 bases from V and 7 from J, leaving 8 bases between them. The CDR3 has 12 residues. The assay was immunoSEQ multiplex PCR, and TCRdb's table has in-frame clones only and misses some. The sample shows about 230,000 clones, over 70% of them seen only once. The V gene is TRBV5-1, the J gene TRBJ2-2; the D is unclear. Input material: peripheral blood. The sequence came from a middle-aged man with acute or convalescent COVID-19. CDR3 DNA sequence: TGCGCCAGCAGCGGCAGTTTCGGGGAGCTGTTTTTT. This encodes CASSGSFGELFF.